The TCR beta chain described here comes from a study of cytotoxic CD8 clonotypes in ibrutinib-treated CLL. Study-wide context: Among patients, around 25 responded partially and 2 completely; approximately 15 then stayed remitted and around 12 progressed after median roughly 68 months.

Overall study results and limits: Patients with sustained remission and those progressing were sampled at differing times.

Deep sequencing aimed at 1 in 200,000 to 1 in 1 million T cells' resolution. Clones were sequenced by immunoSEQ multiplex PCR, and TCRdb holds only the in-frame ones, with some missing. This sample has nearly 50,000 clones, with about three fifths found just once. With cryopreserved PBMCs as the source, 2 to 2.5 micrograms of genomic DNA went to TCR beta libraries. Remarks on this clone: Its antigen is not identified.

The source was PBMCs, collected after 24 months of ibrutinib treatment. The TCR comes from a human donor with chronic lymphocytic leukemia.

CDR3 nucleotide sequence: TGTGCCAGCAGCGATACCCAGGGAACCGACGAGCAGTACTTC. This codes for CASSDTQGTDEQYF. The genes are TRBV6-1 and TRBJ2-7; weak D call: TRBD1 (5 bases). This CDR3 contains 14 residues. Trimming stripped 6 bases from V and 5 bases from J, with 17 bases between. Germline CDR1 MNHNS, CDR2 SASEGT.